This record looks at one T cell receptor beta chain sequence and its context. What it binds is not known. This specimen includes other DNA sequences encoding the same CDR3. Naive CD8 populations comprised CD45RO-negative cells positively selected for CCR7, excluding terminally differentiated effector memory CD45RA+ cells. Profiling relied on immunoSEQ multiplex PCR, and the TCRdb table lists in-frame clones only, not all of them. The sample lists approximately 810,000 clones, almost 95% seen once, with 20% to 30% in the top ten. This sample is part of a study of shared clonotypes between healthy human individuals. Study results and caveats: The generation probabilities recorded for non-shared clonotypes fell below those of clonotypes shared by all four donors.

Deletions cut 5 bases from V and 4 bases from J, with 9 bases between. The CDR3 covers 12 residues. Looked up from germline, CDR1 is MNHEY and CDR2 is SMNVEV (reference sequence). This clonotype was obtained from a man aged 25 to 45 in good health. Sequenced: naive CD8+ T cells sorted from blood. This chain uses TRBV27 with TRBJ2-7; no firm D call. The DNA of the CDR3 is TGTGCCAGCAGTGGGCAGACATACGAGCAGTACTTC. It is translated as CASSGQTYEQYF.